These 9 T cell receptor beta chains share one sample of origin, sequenced in a study of cytotoxic CD8 clonotypes in ibrutinib-treated CLL (dated by TCRdb to the early 2020s). The method behind the library was the immunoSEQ multiplex PCR assay. TCRdb obtained this table from immuneACCESS and retained in-frame rearrangements with V and J assigned. These tables miss some clones; where compared with another copy, unresolved V genes account for less than half of the shortfall, and the remainder is unexplained. The sample includes 110,000 to 150,000 clones, with about 80% observed a single time. 4.5% to 6.5% of the sample goes to the ten largest clones. This specimen's time point label, interpreted: roughly 23 months on ibrutinib. The specimen was PBMCs, collected after 24 months of ibrutinib treatment. The receptors shown here come from a human donor with chronic lymphocytic leukemia.

V gene TRBV5-4 combines with J gene TRBJ1-2; no clear D. CDR1 and CDR2 from the germline V gene are SGHNT and YYREEE (reference sequence). This CDR3 is 14 amino acids long. The ends were cut back, 2 bases at V and 3 bases at J, with 11 bases in the middle. CDR3 region: CASSFPDGDYGYTF. The CDR3 bases are TGTGCCAGCAGCTTTCCGGACGGAGACTATGGCTACACCTTC.

The rearrangement links TRBV4-2 to TRBJ1-3; D possibly corresponds to TRBD1 (5 bases). The CDR3 is 16 residues long. Germline assignment: CDR1 LGHNA and CDR2 YNFKEQ. Trimming cost V 0 bases and J 2 bases, with 11 bases left between them. For the CDR3, the DNA is TGTGCCAGCAGCCAAGAGGGGGACGGGCCTGGAAACACCATATATTTT. This encodes CASSQEGDGPGNTIYF.

The chain uses TRBV6-6 and TRBJ1-4, with D perhaps TRBD1 (6 bases). The length of the CDR3 is 14 residues. Trimming stripped 8 bases from V and 7 bases from J, with 17 bases between. CDR1 and CDR2 from the germline V gene are MNHNY and SVGAGI (reference sequence). The CDR3 sequence: CASGPYGGLEKLFF. CDR3 in DNA: TGTGCCAGCGGCCCCTACGGGGGGCTTGAAAAACTGTTTTTT.

The rearrangement uses TRBV16 and TRBJ2-7; 9 positions match TRBD1. With V trimmed by 0 bases and J by 12 bases, 6 bases remained unmatched. This CDR3 comprises 13 residues. Germline V gene data show CDR1 as KGHSY and CDR2 as FQNENV. The CDR3 DNA follows: TGTGCCAGCAGCCAATCGGACAGGGGTGCAGGGTACTTC. Encoded protein: CASSQSDRGAGYF.

This clone was seen only once. The V and J genes are TRBV4-3 and TRBJ2-7, with no clear D. CDR1 is LGHNA, CDR2 YSLEER, per germline. V lost 0 bases, J lost 2 bases, and 11 bases lay in between. The CDR3 totals 15 residues. The CDR3 reads CASSQESGLAYEQYF. As DNA, the CDR3 is TGCGCCAGCAGCCAAGAATCCGGGCTTGCCTACGAGCAGTACTTC.

This chain joins TRBV6-5 and TRBJ1-1; D remains ambiguous. This CDR3 is built from 14 residues. Germline lookup yields CDR1 MNHEY and CDR2 SVGAGI. V was shortened by 7 bases and J by 1 base, with 13 bases between the two germline ends. CDR3 in DNA: TGTGCCAGCACCCCTACGCTGGGGAACACTGAAGCTTTCTTT. Protein product: CASTPTLGNTEAFF.

The V and J genes are TRBV7-8 and TRBJ2-1, with 12 bases identical to TRBD2. V lost 4 bases, J lost 9 bases, and 7 bases stayed unmatched. Germline assignment: CDR1 SGHVS and CDR2 FQNEAQ. The CDR3 runs 15 residues. The CDR3 DNA reads as TGTGCCAGCAGCTCAGAACCGGGACTAGCGGGTGAGCAGTTCTTC. Its translation: CASSSEPGLAGEQFF.

The V gene is TRBV7-9, the J gene TRBJ1-3; the match to TRBD1 covers 8 bases. Germline CDR1 is SEHNR and CDR2 is FQNEAQ (reference sequence). The CDR3 length is 16 residues. Losses at the gene ends were 0 bases for V and 3 bases for J; bases not matched to a gene: 4. This chain's CDR3 is CASSLAQGAVGNTIYF. CDR3 coding DNA: TGTGCCAGCAGCTTAGCCCAGGGGGCGGTTGGAAACACCATATATTTT.

V is TRBV29-1 and J is TRBJ1-4; perhaps TRBD1 as D (6 bases). This CDR3 region has 13 residues. Looked up from germline, CDR1 is SQVTM and CDR2 is ANQGSEA. Trimming stripped 4 bases from V and 8 bases from J, with 14 bases between. CDR3 in amino acids: CSVGIGGREKLFF. CDR3 bases: TGCAGCGTTGGGATCGGGGGGCGCGAAAAACTGTTTTTT.